Listed below are T cell receptor beta chains from one sample, sequenced in a study of shared clonotypes between healthy human individuals. The data were produced by immunoSEQ multiplex PCR, yet TCRdb's version contains in-frame clones alone and is incomplete. In the table there are more than 2 million clones, roughly 95% of which are singletons. Sequenced sample: naive CD8+ T cells from PBMCs. These receptors originate from a man between 18 and 35 years old in good health. Some clones in this sample may be carry-over from other donors' samples. Both conserved end residues are part of each CDR3. D genes are given only for firm matches. Clone size is not always given. Where it is, it says once, few, many or a class for expanded clones.

>TRBJ1-2|TRBV9|NA|NA
TGTGCCAGCAGCGGCGCGGCCACCATTCGGAATGGCTACACCTTC
CASSGAATIRNGYTF
>TRBJ2-2|TRBV15|NA|NA
TGTGCCACCAGCAGAGAAGCGCCCAGAGTAGTGGGGCTGTTTTTT
CATSREAPRVVGLFF
>TRBJ2-7|TRBV11-2|TRBD1|once
TGTGCCAGCTCGACAGGGTTATCCTACGAGCAGTACTTC
CASSTGLSYEQYF
>TRBJ2-5|TRBV2|NA|NA
TGTGCCAGCACATCCGGGACTGGCATGGGGACCCAGTACTTC
CASTSGTGMGTQYF
>TRBJ1-5|TRBV6-6|TRBD1|NA
TGTGCCAGCAACGACAGGGAGAGCAATCAGTCCCAGCATTTT
CASNDRESNQSQHF
>TRBJ2-7|TRBV4-1|NA|NA
TGCGCCAGCAGCCAAGACACGGGGGCAGGGGCCGGTTGGGTCGCGGAGTACTTC
CASSQDTGAGAGWVAEYF
>TRBJ2-5|TRBV28|TRBD1|NA
TGTGCCAGCAGTTTAATGGCTGGGGACAGGGGAGTGAGAGAGACCCAGTACTTC
CASSLMAGDRGVRETQYF
>TRBJ2-7|TRBV29-1|NA|NA
TGCAGCGTTGCTGCTGATGACTCCTACGAGCAGTACTTC
CSVAADDSYEQYF
>TRBJ2-5|TRBV11-2|TRBD2|once
TGTGCCAGCAGCTTAACCAGGACTAGCGGGAGCCTTTTCGCCCAGTACTTC
CASSLTRTSGSLFAQYF
>TRBJ2-1|TRBV28|TRBD2|NA
TGTGCCAGCAGTACCTGGACTAGCGGGAGGCTCTACAATGAGCAGTTCTTC
CASSTWTSGRLYNEQFF
>TRBJ2-7|TRBV11-2|NA|once
TGTGCCAGCAGCTTAGGTCAAGACGAGCAGTACTTC
CASSLGQDEQYF
>TRBJ1-1|TRBV27|NA|NA
TGTGCCAGCAGTTGGGCGGTGAACACTGAAGCTTTCTTT
CASSWAVNTEAFF
>TRBJ1-1|TRBV7-9|NA|NA
TGTGCCAGCAGCCACGGGGGGGCGCACACTGAAGCTTTCTTT
CASSHGGAHTEAFF
>TRBJ2-1|TRBV19|TRBD2|NA
TGTGCCAGTAGTACACGACCGGGACTAGCGGGAAACGAGCAGTTCTTC
CASSTRPGLAGNEQFF
>TRBJ1-5|TRBV7-9|TRBD1|NA
TGTGCCAGCAGTCAGGGGGGAAATCAGCCCCAGCATTTT
CASSQGGNQPQHF
>TRBJ2-7|TRBV5-5|NA|NA
TGTGCCAGCGGGAAGGGGTCCTACGAGCAGTACTTC
CASGKGSYEQYF
>TRBJ2-3|TRBV7-9|TRBD1|NA
TGTGCCAGCAGACGAGGGGGCGCGAGGGCAGATACGCAGTATTTT
CASRRGGARADTQYF
>TRBJ2-1|TRBV2|NA|NA
TGTGCCAGCAGTGAAAGCACGAGCTCCTACAATGAGCAGTTCTTC
CASSESTSSYNEQFF
>TRBJ2-1|TRBV19|TRBD2|NA
TGTGCCACCCGCGGGGAGGGCCCCAATGAGCAGTTCTTC
CATRGEGPNEQFF
>TRBJ1-4|TRBV6-6|TRBD1|NA
TGTGCCAGCAGGCCCCGGACAGGGAAGGAAAAACTGTTTTTT
CASRPRTGKEKLFF
>TRBJ1-1|TRBV27|NA|NA
TGTGCCAGCAGTTCCGGACAGACCCCAACTGAAGCTTTCTTT
CASSSGQTPTEAFF
>TRBJ1-2|TRBV5-4|TRBD1|NA
TGTGCCAGCAGCTGGGACAGGGGGGGCTACACCTTC
CASSWDRGGYTF
>TRBJ1-1|TRBV11-3|NA|NA
TGTGCCAGCAGCTTAGGGGCGCGGACGGAGGGCACTGAAGCTTTCTTT
CASSLGARTEGTEAFF
>TRBJ1-1|TRBV5-6|NA|NA
TGTGCCAGCAGCGTAGGACAGTTGAACACTGAAGCTTTCTTT
CASSVGQLNTEAFF
>TRBJ2-2|TRBV6-6|TRBD2|NA
TGTGCCGTTAGCGGGTCCGGGGAGCTGTTTTTT
CAVSGSGELFF
>TRBJ1-5|TRBV28|TRBD1|NA
TGTGCCAGCAGCTTCGGGCAGGGGGGTCAGCCCCAGCATTTT
CASSFGQGGQPQHF
>TRBJ1-1|TRBV27|NA|NA
TGTGCCAGCAGTTTATCCGGGCTAAGGAACACTGAAGCTTTCTTT
CASSLSGLRNTEAFF
>TRBJ2-1|TRBV5-4|NA|NA
TGTGCCAGCAGCAAAACAGGACGCACCTACAATGAGCAGTTCTTC
CASSKTGRTYNEQFF
>TRBJ1-2|TRBV6-5|NA|NA
TGTGCCAGCAGTTACGGGCAGCGGTACACCTTC
CASSYGQRYTF
>TRBJ2-1|TRBV7-8|TRBD2|NA
TGTGCCAGCAGCCGGACTAGCGGGAGGCCCAGCTCCTACAATGAGCAGTTCTTC
CASSRTSGRPSSYNEQFF
>TRBJ1-1|TRBV27|NA|NA
TGTGCCAGCAGTTCCGAGACAGGGAACACTGAAGCTTTCTTT
CASSSETGNTEAFF
>TRBJ2-7|TRBV19|NA|NA
TGTGCCAGTAGTATACTCTTCGACGTGGACGAGCAGTACTTC
CASSILFDVDEQYF
>TRBJ2-7|TRBV9|NA|once
TGTGCCAGCAGCGTAGATGGGGGAGGGACACAAGAGCAGTACTTC
CASSVDGGGTQEQYF
>TRBJ2-5|TRBV7-6|NA|once
TGTGCCAGCAGCCGCCACAGCGGAGAGACCCAGTACTTC
CASSRHSGETQYF
>TRBJ2-1|TRBV7-6|TRBD2|NA
TGTGCCAGCAGCTTAGTATACCCAGGACTAGCGGACAATGAGCAGTTCTTC
CASSLVYPGLADNEQFF
>TRBJ2-2|TRBV30|TRBD1|NA
TGTGCCTGGAGTGAGGACAGGGCATTCCACACCGGGGAGCTGTTTTTT
CAWSEDRAFHTGELFF
>TRBJ2-1|TRBV27|TRBD2|NA
TGTGCCAGCACCCCGGCGGGGGAACGTGAGCAGTTCTTC
CASTPAGEREQFF
>TRBJ2-3|TRBV5-1|NA|once
TGCGCCAGCCGGGGGGATACGCAGTATTTT
CASRGDTQYF
>TRBJ2-3|TRBV13|TRBD2|NA
TGTGCCAGCAGCCCCACAGTGGGACTAGCCCATCACACAGATACGCAGTATTTT
CASSPTVGLAHHTDTQYF
>TRBJ1-1|TRBV7-3|NA|NA
TGTGCCAGCAGCTTCGGCGGGGTGTCTGAAGCTTTCTTT
CASSFGGVSEAFF
>TRBJ2-1|TRBV7-8|NA|NA
TGTGCCAGCAGCTTAGGGGGACCTAGCAATGAGCAGTTCTTC
CASSLGGPSNEQFF
>TRBJ2-2|TRBV6-5|NA|NA
TGTGCCAGCAGTTACAGGGCCGAGGGGACCGGGGAGCTGTTTTTT
CASSYRAEGTGELFF
>TRBJ2-1|TRBV9|NA|NA
TGTGCCAGCAGCGCCCTCGGGCTAGCTCGGTACAATGAGCAGTTCTTC
CASSALGLARYNEQFF
>TRBJ2-7|TRBV6-6|NA|NA
TGTGCCAGCAGTTACTCGAGAGACAGGGGAGGGGAGCAGTACTTC
CASSYSRDRGGEQYF
>TRBJ2-1|TRBV4-2|TRBD1|NA
TGTGCCAGCAGCCAAAAGACAGGGGTGGGCGAGCAGTTCTTC
CASSQKTGVGEQFF
>TRBJ2-5|TRBV14|NA|NA
TGTGCCAGCAGCTTCCAGGGGCCGGTTCAAGAGACCCAGTACTTC
CASSFQGPVQETQYF
>TRBJ1-2|TRBV29-1|TRBD1|NA
TGCAGCGTGGGGACAGGACGGTCCTATGGCTACACCTTC
CSVGTGRSYGYTF
>TRBJ2-7|TRBV9|TRBD2|NA
TGTGCCAGCAGCGTAGGGGGCGGGAGACTCGACGAGCAGTACTTC
CASSVGGGRLDEQYF
>TRBJ1-1|TRBV28|NA|NA
TGTGCCAGCAGTTCTCGAGGACAAATTCTCCCACCTTCACCGGGGGATGTAGCTTTCTTT
CASSSRGQILPPSPGDVAFF
>TRBJ2-5|TRBV25-1|TRBD1|NA
TGTGCCAGCAGTAACCAGTGGGACAGTAAGAGGGAGACCCAGTACTTC
CASSNQWDSKRETQYF
>TRBJ2-2|TRBV4-1|NA|NA
TGCGCCAGCAGCCAAGGTCCGACGACCGGGGAGCTGTTTTTT
CASSQGPTTGELFF
>TRBJ1-4|TRBV28|TRBD1|NA
TGTGCCAGCATTATGACAGGGGGCGCGGAAAAACTGTTTTTT
CASIMTGGAEKLFF